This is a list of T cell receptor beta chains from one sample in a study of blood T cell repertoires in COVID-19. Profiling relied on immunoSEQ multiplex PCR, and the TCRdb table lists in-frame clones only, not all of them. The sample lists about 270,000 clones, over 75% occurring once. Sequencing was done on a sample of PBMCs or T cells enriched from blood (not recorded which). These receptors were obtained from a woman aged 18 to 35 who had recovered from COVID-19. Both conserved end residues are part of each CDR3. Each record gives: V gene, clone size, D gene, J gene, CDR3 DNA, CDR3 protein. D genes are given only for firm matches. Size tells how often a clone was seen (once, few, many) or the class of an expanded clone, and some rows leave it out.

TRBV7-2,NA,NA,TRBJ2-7,TGTGCCAGCAGCCGGGATCTAGGCTACGAGCAGTACTTC,CASSRDLGYEQYF
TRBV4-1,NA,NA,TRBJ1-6,TGCGCCAGCAGCCAAGTAGGTGTCCAGGAGGGGAATTCACCCCTCCACTTT,CASSQVGVQEGNSPLHF
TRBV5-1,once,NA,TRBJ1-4,TGCGCCAGCACGCTTGAGGGAAGTGAAAAACTGTTTTTT,CASTLEGSEKLFF
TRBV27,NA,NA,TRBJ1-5,TGTGCCAGCACCCTTCCCTGGACAAATAGCAATCAGCCCCAGCATTTT,CASTLPWTNSNQPQHF
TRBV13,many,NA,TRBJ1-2,TGTGCCAGCAGCGAGATAAGGACAGCTAACATCTATGGCTACACCTTC,CASSEIRTANIYGYTF
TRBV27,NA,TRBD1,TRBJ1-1,TGTGCCAGCAGTCCGCTGGACAGGGTAGAGGTAGCTTTCTTT,CASSPLDRVEVAFF
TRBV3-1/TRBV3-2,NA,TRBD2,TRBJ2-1,TGTGCCAGCAGTCGCCTAGCGGGGGGGATTTATGAGCAGTTCTTC,CASSRLAGGIYEQFF
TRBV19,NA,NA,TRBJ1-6,TGTGCCAGTAGTATAGGCGGGACGTATTCACCCCTCCACTTT,CASSIGGTYSPLHF
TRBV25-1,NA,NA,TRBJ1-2,TGTGCCATACTAGGGGGTAATGGCTACACCTTC,CAILGGNGYTF
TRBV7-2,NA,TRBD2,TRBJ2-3,TGTGCCAGCAACCTAAATAGCGGGGCCAATACGCAGTATTTT,CASNLNSGANTQYF
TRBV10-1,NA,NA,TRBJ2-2,TGCGCCAGCAGTCAGGGCCGAGGCACCGGGGAGCTGTTTTTT,CASSQGRGTGELFF
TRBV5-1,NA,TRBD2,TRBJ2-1,TGCGCCAGCAGCTTGGGGCCGGGACTAGCCGATGAGCAGTTCTTC,CASSLGPGLADEQFF